The source of this T cell receptor beta chain is a study of T-cell memory formation after mild COVID-19. Across the whole study: TCR clusters mostly belonged to single donors.

The study, taken as a whole, reports: Several responding clones turned up in pre-infection memory, indicating that cross-reactive memory may have taken part. Whether second-wave clones peaking at day 37 were SARS-CoV-2 specific went unconfirmed.

CDR3 length: 14 amino acids. CDR1 MNHEY and CDR2 SVGAGI come from the germline V gene. V dropped 6 bases and J dropped 4; count of bases not matched to a gene: 8. 5'RACE primed from the constant segment yielded TCR alpha and TCR beta cDNA libraries bearing sample barcodes and UMIs. TCRdb analysed the 5' RACE reads with MiXCR anew, one entry per CDR3 protein. The profile shows about 240,000 distinct CDR3 sequences, over 8.5% of them singletons. The sample holds many counts of this clonotype. The antigen remains unidentified. The receptor comes from a young man who had mild COVID-19 (a few samples of this study predate the infection). Cell type and time point are not known. Sequenced: PBMCs or a T cell subset sorted from them (not recorded which). The V gene is TRBV6-5, the J gene TRBJ1-2; 7 positions match TRBD1. The CDR3 region has the DNA TGTGCCAGCAGCCGATACAGGGGTAGCTATGGCTACACCTTC. It encodes CASSRYRGSYGYTF.